Listed below are T cell receptor beta chains from one sample, sequenced in a study of blood T cell repertoires in COVID-19. Sequenced by immunoSEQ multiplex PCR; TCRdb stores in-frame clones only, minus some. The sample consists of around 300,000 clones, 75% to 90% of them appearing once. The sample taken for sequencing was PBMCs or T cells enriched from blood (not recorded which). The source of these receptors is a woman younger than 35 who had recovered from COVID-19. Each CDR3 is given with its conserved first and last residue. The order of the fields is CDR3 DNA, CDR3 protein, V gene, D gene, J gene, clone size. The D gene is left open where the match is weak. Clone size is stated in some rows and not others, as once, few, many or a class when expanded.

CDR3nt: TGTGCCAGCAGCTTAGAAGGCGGGGGGGCCGATGAGACCCAGTACTTC; CDR3aa: CASSLEGGGADETQYF; v_gene: TRBV11-2; d_gene: TRBD2; j_gene: TRBJ2-5; abundance: few
CDR3nt: TGCGCCAGCAGCTCGGACAGGGATCAGCCCCAGCATTTT; CDR3aa: CASSSDRDQPQHF; v_gene: TRBV5-1; d_gene: TRBD1; j_gene: TRBJ1-5; abundance: .
CDR3nt: TGCGCCAGCAGCCAAGGAAACAGGGTGGGTGAAAAACTGTTTTTT; CDR3aa: CASSQGNRVGEKLFF; v_gene: TRBV4-1; d_gene: .; j_gene: TRBJ1-4; abundance: .
CDR3nt: TGTGCCAGCGTCCGGGGGACAGGGGGTTCACCCCTCCACTTT; CDR3aa: CASVRGTGGSPLHF; v_gene: TRBV6-5; d_gene: TRBD1; j_gene: TRBJ1-6; abundance: few
CDR3nt: TGCAGCGTCTACAGGGTCGGCTATGGCTACACCTTC; CDR3aa: CSVYRVGYGYTF; v_gene: TRBV29-1; d_gene: .; j_gene: TRBJ1-2; abundance: few
CDR3nt: TGCAGTGCTCGTGGCGGAAGTTCTAACTATGGCTACACCTTC; CDR3aa: CSARGGSSNYGYTF; v_gene: TRBV20-1; d_gene: .; j_gene: TRBJ1-2; abundance: .
CDR3nt: TGTGCCAGCAGTCCGAGACAGGGCGGCTATGGCTACACCTTC; CDR3aa: CASSPRQGGYGYTF; v_gene: TRBV27; d_gene: TRBD1; j_gene: TRBJ1-2; abundance: .
CDR3nt: TGTGCCAGCAGCCAGGGACAGGGGACTGAAGCTTTCTTT; CDR3aa: CASSQGQGTEAFF; v_gene: TRBV12-3/TRBV12-4; d_gene: TRBD1; j_gene: TRBJ1-1; abundance: .
CDR3nt: TGCGCCAGCAGCTTGGACACAGGGGGGTCTTCACCCCTCCACTTT; CDR3aa: CASSLDTGGSSPLHF; v_gene: TRBV5-1; d_gene: TRBD1; j_gene: TRBJ1-6; abundance: .
CDR3nt: TGTGCCAGCTCAACGACGGGGAACACTGAAGCTTTCTTT; CDR3aa: CASSTTGNTEAFF; v_gene: TRBV18; d_gene: .; j_gene: TRBJ1-1; abundance: .
CDR3nt: TGTGCCAGCAGCTTCGGGGGGAATAATGAAAAACTGTTTTTT; CDR3aa: CASSFGGNNEKLFF; v_gene: TRBV7-9; d_gene: .; j_gene: TRBJ1-4; abundance: .
CDR3nt: TGCGCCAGCAGCTTGGAGCCGGGAGCGAGCAATCAGCCCCAGCATTTT; CDR3aa: CASSLEPGASNQPQHF; v_gene: TRBV5-1; d_gene: .; j_gene: TRBJ1-5; abundance: .
CDR3nt: TGTGCCAGCAGCTGGCAGGGCTCTTGGTACACTGAAGCTTTCTTT; CDR3aa: CASSWQGSWYTEAFF; v_gene: TRBV7-6; d_gene: .; j_gene: TRBJ1-1; abundance: .
CDR3nt: TGTGCCAGCTCACCTCAAAACATAGCGGGCAACTCCTACGAGCAGTACTTC; CDR3aa: CASSPQNIAGNSYEQYF; v_gene: TRBV18; d_gene: TRBD2; j_gene: TRBJ2-7; abundance: .
CDR3nt: TGCGCCAGCAGCCAAGCGCAGGGGGTCTTTCAGCCCCAGCATTTT; CDR3aa: CASSQAQGVFQPQHF; v_gene: TRBV4-1; d_gene: TRBD1; j_gene: TRBJ1-5; abundance: .
CDR3nt: TGTGCCACCAGCAGTTCGACAGAAGCCTATGGCTACACCTTC; CDR3aa: CATSSSTEAYGYTF; v_gene: TRBV15; d_gene: .; j_gene: TRBJ1-2; abundance: .
CDR3nt: TGCGCCAGCAGACGTATAGGGACTAAGGGAATAACTGAGCAGTTCTTC; CDR3aa: CASRRIGTKGITEQFF; v_gene: TRBV4-1; d_gene: TRBD2; j_gene: TRBJ2-1; abundance: .
CDR3nt: TGTGCCAGCAGCACGACAGGAGGTACTGAAGCTTTCTTT; CDR3aa: CASSTTGGTEAFF; v_gene: TRBV7-9; d_gene: .; j_gene: TRBJ1-1; abundance: .
CDR3nt: TGTGCCAGCAGCGTAGGGGGCGTCAATCAGCCCCAGCATTTT; CDR3aa: CASSVGGVNQPQHF; v_gene: TRBV9; d_gene: .; j_gene: TRBJ1-5; abundance: .
CDR3nt: TGTGCCAGCCGATTTTGGACAGGGGGCATAGATGGCTACACCTTC; CDR3aa: CASRFWTGGIDGYTF; v_gene: TRBV28; d_gene: TRBD1; j_gene: TRBJ1-2; abundance: .
CDR3nt: TGTGCCAGCAGACCAGGGTTGGGCAATCAGCCCCAGCATTTT; CDR3aa: CASRPGLGNQPQHF; v_gene: TRBV28; d_gene: .; j_gene: TRBJ1-5; abundance: .
CDR3nt: TGTGCCAGCAGCCAGGGACAGGGGGTTCCTGGCTACACCTTC; CDR3aa: CASSQGQGVPGYTF; v_gene: TRBV7-8; d_gene: TRBD1; j_gene: TRBJ1-2; abundance: .
CDR3nt: TGCGCCAGCAGCTTGACCCCTGGGAGTAACTATGGCTACACCTTC; CDR3aa: CASSLTPGSNYGYTF; v_gene: TRBV5-1; d_gene: .; j_gene: TRBJ1-2; abundance: .
CDR3nt: TGTGCCAGCAGGAGACAGGGTCTAGAGGGCTACACCTTC; CDR3aa: CASRRQGLEGYTF; v_gene: TRBV6-5; d_gene: TRBD1; j_gene: TRBJ1-2; abundance: .
CDR3nt: TGTGCCTGGAGTGGGGGGAGGACTGAAGCTTTCTTT; CDR3aa: CAWSGGRTEAFF; v_gene: TRBV30; d_gene: .; j_gene: TRBJ1-1; abundance: .
CDR3nt: TGTGCCAGCAGTTTCCGGCGGGGGGGCTCCTACAATGAGCAGTTCTTC; CDR3aa: CASSFRRGGSYNEQFF; v_gene: TRBV27; d_gene: TRBD2; j_gene: TRBJ2-1; abundance: .
CDR3nt: TGTGCCAGCAGCGACAGGGGGGCGTTGAGAGACTATGGCTACACCTTC; CDR3aa: CASSDRGALRDYGYTF; v_gene: TRBV4-2; d_gene: TRBD1; j_gene: TRBJ1-2; abundance: few
CDR3nt: TGCGCCAGCAGCTTGACTAGCGGGGGGGCCGAGCAGTACTTC; CDR3aa: CASSLTSGGAEQYF; v_gene: TRBV5-1; d_gene: TRBD2; j_gene: TRBJ2-7; abundance: .
CDR3nt: TGTGCTAGCAGCCCCCTGGGGGGGAGAGTGAGGGAGACCCAGTACTTC; CDR3aa: CASSPLGGRVRETQYF; v_gene: TRBV7-7; d_gene: TRBD2; j_gene: TRBJ2-5; abundance: .
CDR3nt: TGTGCCAGCAGTCCCGACTGGCATCAGACCCAGTACTTC; CDR3aa: CASSPDWHQTQYF; v_gene: TRBV6-5; d_gene: .; j_gene: TRBJ2-5; abundance: .
CDR3nt: TGCGCCAGCAGCTTGGTACAGGCCAACCTTAACTATGGCTACACCTTC; CDR3aa: CASSLVQANLNYGYTF; v_gene: TRBV5-1; d_gene: .; j_gene: TRBJ1-2; abundance: .
CDR3nt: TGTGCCAGTAACACACAGGGGACGGGGTATGGCTACACCTTC; CDR3aa: CASNTQGTGYGYTF; v_gene: TRBV19; d_gene: TRBD1; j_gene: TRBJ1-2; abundance: .
CDR3nt: TGTGCCTCCGCGGGGGGGGCGGACACCGGGGAGCTGTTTTTT; CDR3aa: CASAGGADTGELFF; v_gene: TRBV6-5; d_gene: TRBD2; j_gene: TRBJ2-2; abundance: .
CDR3nt: TGCGCCAGCAGCTTGTTACAGGGAGAAGAGGGCTACACCTTC; CDR3aa: CASSLLQGEEGYTF; v_gene: TRBV5-1; d_gene: .; j_gene: TRBJ1-2; abundance: .
CDR3nt: TGTGCCAGCACCTCCGGAGGGTACCAAGAGACCCAGTACTTC; CDR3aa: CASTSGGYQETQYF; v_gene: TRBV28; d_gene: .; j_gene: TRBJ2-5; abundance: .
CDR3nt: TGCGCCAGCAGCCAAGATCGGTGGGGCGGTGGCTATGGCTACACCTTC; CDR3aa: CASSQDRWGGGYGYTF; v_gene: TRBV4-1; d_gene: .; j_gene: TRBJ1-2; abundance: .
CDR3nt: TGTGCCAGCTCCCTGGGACAGACCACTGAAGCTTTCTTT; CDR3aa: CASSLGQTTEAFF; v_gene: TRBV18; d_gene: TRBD1; j_gene: TRBJ1-1; abundance: .
CDR3nt: TGTGCTAGTGCCGATCGGGACACTGAAGCTTTCTTT; CDR3aa: CASADRDTEAFF; v_gene: TRBV12-5; d_gene: .; j_gene: TRBJ1-1; abundance: .
CDR3nt: TGTGCCAGCAGCTCACAGGGGTCGGCGTATGGCTACACCTTC; CDR3aa: CASSSQGSAYGYTF; v_gene: TRBV7-2; d_gene: TRBD1; j_gene: TRBJ1-2; abundance: .
CDR3nt: TGCGCCAGCAACTTCCGGGACTTACAAGATACGCAGTATTTT; CDR3aa: CASNFRDLQDTQYF; v_gene: TRBV5-1; d_gene: .; j_gene: TRBJ2-3; abundance: .
CDR3nt: TGTGCCAGCAGCCCTAGAGAGGGACTCGGGGGAGAGACCCAGTACTTC; CDR3aa: CASSPREGLGGETQYF; v_gene: TRBV7-9; d_gene: .; j_gene: TRBJ2-5; abundance: .
CDR3nt: TGTGCCAGCAGTTTAGTGGAGTCCTACGAGCAGTACTTC; CDR3aa: CASSLVESYEQYF; v_gene: TRBV12-3/TRBV12-4; d_gene: .; j_gene: TRBJ2-7; abundance: .
CDR3nt: TGTGCCAGCAGTGATAGGGGCACAAGTTACCGAGGGGAGCTGTTTTTT; CDR3aa: CASSDRGTSYRGELFF; v_gene: TRBV6-1; d_gene: .; j_gene: TRBJ2-2; abundance: .
CDR3nt: TGTGCCAGCAGCGTACGAAACGGAGGTTTTCTCTTC; CDR3aa: CASSVRNGGFLF; v_gene: TRBV9; d_gene: .; j_gene: TRBJ1-2; abundance: .
CDR3nt: TGCGCCAGCAGCCAAGTGGTCACGGTTGGCCAAGAGACCCAGTACTTC; CDR3aa: CASSQVVTVGQETQYF; v_gene: TRBV4-1; d_gene: .; j_gene: TRBJ2-5; abundance: .
CDR3nt: TGTGCCAGCAGCTTCAGACTAGCGGGAAGCTCCTACGAGCAGTACTTC; CDR3aa: CASSFRLAGSSYEQYF; v_gene: TRBV5-4; d_gene: TRBD2; j_gene: TRBJ2-7; abundance: .
CDR3nt: TGTGCCACCAGCAAGGGACTCTTAGGGGCTAACTATGGCTACACCTTC; CDR3aa: CATSKGLLGANYGYTF; v_gene: TRBV15; d_gene: .; j_gene: TRBJ1-2; abundance: .
CDR3nt: TGTGCCAGCAGCCAATCCATTCAGTCCGGGTTGGCTGAAAAACTGTTTTTT; CDR3aa: CASSQSIQSGLAEKLFF; v_gene: TRBV3-1/TRBV3-2; d_gene: .; j_gene: TRBJ1-4; abundance: .
CDR3nt: TGTGCCAGCAGCTTATCAGGTCTTGCTGAAGCTTTCTTT; CDR3aa: CASSLSGLAEAFF; v_gene: TRBV11-1; d_gene: .; j_gene: TRBJ1-1; abundance: .
CDR3nt: TGTGCCATCAGTGGACAGGGACTGAACACTGAAGCTTTCTTT; CDR3aa: CAISGQGLNTEAFF; v_gene: TRBV10-3; d_gene: TRBD1; j_gene: TRBJ1-1; abundance: .